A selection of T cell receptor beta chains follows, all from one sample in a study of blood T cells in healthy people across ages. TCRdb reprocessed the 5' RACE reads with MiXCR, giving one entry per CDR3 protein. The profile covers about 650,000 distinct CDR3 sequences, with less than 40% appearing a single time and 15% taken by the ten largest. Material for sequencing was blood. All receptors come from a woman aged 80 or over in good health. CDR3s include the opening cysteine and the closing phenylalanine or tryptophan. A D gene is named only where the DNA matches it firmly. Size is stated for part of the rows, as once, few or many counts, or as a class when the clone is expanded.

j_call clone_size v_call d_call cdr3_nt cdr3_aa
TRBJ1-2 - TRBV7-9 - TGTGCCAGCAGCGTGTCGGGGAGTCCGGGGGGCTACACCTTC CASSVSGSPGGYTF
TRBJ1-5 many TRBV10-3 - TGTGCCATCAGTGAGTCGCTGGGTGGGTATCAGCCCCAGCATTTT CAISESLGGYQPQHF
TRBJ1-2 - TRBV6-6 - TGTGCCAGCAGTTACTCCCAGGGAGGTTTGGGCTATGGCTACACCTTC CASSYSQGGLGYGYTF
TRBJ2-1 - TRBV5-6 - TGTGCCGGCAGTTCTAACAATGAGCAGTTCTTC CAGSSNNEQFF
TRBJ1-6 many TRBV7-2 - TGTGCCAGCAGCTTAGGTTCCGTAATCAATTCACCCCTCCACTTT CASSLGSVINSPLHF
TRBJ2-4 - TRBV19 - TGTGCCAGTAGTGGAAAAGGGAAAGACAAAAACATTCAGTACTTC CASSGKGKDKNIQYF
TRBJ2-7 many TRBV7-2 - TGTGCCAGCAGCTTAGCCAATGGGGAGCAGTACTTC CASSLANGEQYF
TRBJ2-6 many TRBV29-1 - TGCAGCGTTAGGGGGATTTCTGGGGCCAACGTCCTGACTTTC CSVRGISGANVLTF
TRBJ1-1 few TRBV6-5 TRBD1 TGTGCCAGCAGTCGGACCGGGACAGCCTCTACCACTGAAGCTTTCTTT CASSRTGTASTTEAFF
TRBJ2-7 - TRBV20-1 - TGCAGTGCTAGAGATTTCCGTGATACCAGCTCCTACGAGCAGTACTTC CSARDFRDTSSYEQYF
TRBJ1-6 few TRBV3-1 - TGTGCCAGCAGCCAAGGGAGCGGGGTATTGCCCCTCCACTTT CASSQGSGVLPLHF
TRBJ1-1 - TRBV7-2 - TGTGCCAGCAGCCGGGGGCTCCAGGGGAGGTGCACTGAAGCTTTCTTT CASSRGLQGRCTEAFF
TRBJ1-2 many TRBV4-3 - TGCGCCAGCAGCCAAGAAAATACGCAGGCTCTTAACTATGGCTACACCTTC CASSQENTQALNYGYTF
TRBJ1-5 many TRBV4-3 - TGCGCCAGCAGCCAAGAGGGCTTTAGCAATCAGCCCCAGCATTTT CASSQEGFSNQPQHF
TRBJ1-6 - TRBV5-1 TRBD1 TGCGCCAGCCGTCAGGGGGGTGAGGCAAATTCACCCCTCCACTTT CASRQGGEANSPLHF
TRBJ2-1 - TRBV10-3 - TGTGCCATCAGTGAGGGGTGGATTAATGAGCAGTTCTTC CAISEGWINEQFF